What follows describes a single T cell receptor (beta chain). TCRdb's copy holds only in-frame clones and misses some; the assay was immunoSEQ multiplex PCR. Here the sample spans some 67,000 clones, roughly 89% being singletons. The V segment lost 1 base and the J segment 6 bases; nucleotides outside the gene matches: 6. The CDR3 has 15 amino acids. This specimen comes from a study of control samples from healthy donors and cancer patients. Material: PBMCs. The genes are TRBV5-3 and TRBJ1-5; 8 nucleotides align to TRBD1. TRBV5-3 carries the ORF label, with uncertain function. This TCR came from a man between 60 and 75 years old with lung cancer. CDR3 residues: CARSLLGTGGQPQHF. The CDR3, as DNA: TGTGCCAGAAGCTTGTTGGGGACAGGAGGTCAGCCCCAGCATTTT.